The 8 T cell receptor beta chains given below trace back to one sample, sequenced in a study of PD-1 blockade in classical Hodgkin lymphoma. The assay was immunoSEQ multiplex PCR, and TCRdb's table has in-frame clones only and misses some. The sample shows 30,000 or so clones, roughly 80% of them seen only once. Time point specified: cycle 4 day 1 (C4D1), after five to seven weeks of nivolumab. Relapses following autologous stem cell transplantation were seen in all patients, with brentuximab vedotin exposure varying. Magnetic negative selection served to purify CD4+ T cells out of PBMCs that had been thawed. The starting material was CD4+ T cells from blood, obtained before the fourth cycle of nivolumab. The receptors stem from a human donor with classical Hodgkin lymphoma.

The chain carries TRBV5-8 and TRBJ2-5; tentatively, D is TRBD1 (6 bases). The CDR3 loop spans 17 amino acids. Germline CDR1 is SGHTS and CDR2 is YDEGEE. V was shortened by 1 base and J by 2 bases, with 18 bases between the two germline ends. DNA for the CDR3: TGTGCCAGCAGCTTGTCCCTCCGGTGGGGGCAGCAAGAGACCCAGTACTTC. Its protein product is CASSLSLRWGQQETQYF.

This chain's CDR3 is CASSGDRKETQYF. As DNA, the CDR3 is TGTGCCAGCAGCGGGGACAGGAAAGAGACCCAGTACTTC. V usage is TRBV7-6 and J usage is TRBJ2-5, with 8 bases fitting TRBD1. Germline V gene data show CDR1 as SGHVS and CDR2 as FNYEAQ. The junction had 2 bases not matched to a gene; V was cut back by 5 bases and J by 3 bases. This CDR3 has 13 amino acids.

The chain couples TRBV9 to TRBJ2-1; 7 positions match TRBD1. The CDR3 is made up of 12 amino acids. The V gene end was trimmed by 7 bases and the J gene end by 4 bases; junction bases not matched to a gene: 2. Germline V gene lookup returns CDR1 SGDLS and CDR2 YYNGEE. In DNA form, the CDR3 reads TGTGCCAGCGGGACAGTTTACAATGAGCAGTTCTTC. Translating gives CASGTVYNEQFF. The whole variable domain, remainder taken from reference TRBV9 and TRBJ2-1, is DSGVTQTPKHLITATGQRVTLRCSPRSGDLSVYWYQQSLDQGLQFLIQYYNGEERAKGNILERFSAQQFPDLHSELNLSSLELGDSALYFCASGTVYNEQFFGPGTRLTVL.

V gene TRBV5-1 combines with J gene TRBJ2-3; 10 nucleotides match TRBD2. The germline V gene has CDR1 SGHRS and CDR2 YFSETQ. The CDR3 is 14 amino acids. The ends lost 4 bases at V and 6 bases at J; junction bases unmatched: 5. The CDR3 loop reads CASSPLAGVDTQYF. CDR3 DNA: TGCGCCAGCAGCCCTCTAGCGGGGGTGGATACGCAGTATTTT.

The chain carries TRBV6-5 and TRBJ1-1; 9 bases are shared with TRBD1. This CDR3 region has 13 residues. Germline CDR1 MNHEY, CDR2 SVGAGI. The V and J ends lost 5 bases and 4 bases, in that order; junction bases with no gene match: 2. The CDR3 spells CASSGTGLTEAFF. CDR3 coding DNA: TGTGCCAGCAGTGGGACAGGGCTCACTGAAGCTTTCTTT.

This rearrangement joins TRBV5-1 to TRBJ1-5; the D gene is possibly TRBD1 (6 bases). Germline V gives CDR1 SGHRS, CDR2 YFSETQ. This CDR3 is built from 14 residues. V lost 0 bases and J 2 bases, leaving 6 bases between the germline ends. CDR3 sequence (DNA): TGCGCCAGCAGCTTGGGGACAGGCAATCAGCCCCAGCATTTT. This encodes CASSLGTGNQPQHF.

This clone was seen a handful of times. This chain connects TRBV7-9 to TRBJ2-7, with no clear D. Trimming removed 6 bases from V and 1 base from J, with 7 bases in between. This CDR3 is built from 12 residues. Per the germline V gene, CDR1 is SEHNR and CDR2 is FQNEAQ (reference sequence). CDR3 bases: TGTGCCAGCAGTCAGCAATCCTACGAGCAGTACTTC. Its protein product is CASSQQSYEQYF.

This rearrangement joins TRBV5-1 to TRBJ1-2; D unresolved. The CDR3 contains 13 residues. CDR1 and CDR2 (germline): SGHRS, YFSETQ. V shed 2 bases and J shed 4 bases, with 9 bases lying between them. CDR3 nucleotides: TGCGCCAGCAGCTTCGACGGGAGCTATGGCTACACCTTC. Its translation is CASSFDGSYGYTF.